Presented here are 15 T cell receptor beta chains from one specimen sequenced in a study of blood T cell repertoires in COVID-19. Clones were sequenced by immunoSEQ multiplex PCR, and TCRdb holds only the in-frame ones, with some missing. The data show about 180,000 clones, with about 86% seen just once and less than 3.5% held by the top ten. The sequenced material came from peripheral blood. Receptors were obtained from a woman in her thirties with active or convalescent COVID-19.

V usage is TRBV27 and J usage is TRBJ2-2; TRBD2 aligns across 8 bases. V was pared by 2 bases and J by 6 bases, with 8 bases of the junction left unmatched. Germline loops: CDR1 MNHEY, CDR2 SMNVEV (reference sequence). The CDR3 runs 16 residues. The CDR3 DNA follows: TGTGCCAGCAGTTTAAGCGGGAGCGAGGTTGCCGGGGAGCTGTTTTTT. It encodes CASSLSGSEVAGELFF.

CDR3 amino acids: CASSDSSTDTQYF. DNA of the CDR3: TGCGCCAGCAGTGATAGTAGCACAGATACGCAGTATTTT. The rearrangement links TRBV10-2 to TRBJ2-3; no clear D gene. This CDR3 is built from 13 residues. Germline V gives CDR1 WSHSY, CDR2 SAAADI. Trimming shortened V by 3 bases and J by 0 bases, and 4 bases separated the two germline ends.

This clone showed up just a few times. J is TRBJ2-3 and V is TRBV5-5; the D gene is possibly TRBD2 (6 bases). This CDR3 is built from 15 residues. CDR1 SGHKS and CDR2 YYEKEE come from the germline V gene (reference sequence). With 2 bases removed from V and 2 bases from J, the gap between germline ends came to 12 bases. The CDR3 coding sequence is TGTGCCAGCAGCTTCCGGGGGTGGACCACAGATACGCAGTATTTT. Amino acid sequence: CASSFRGWTTDTQYF.

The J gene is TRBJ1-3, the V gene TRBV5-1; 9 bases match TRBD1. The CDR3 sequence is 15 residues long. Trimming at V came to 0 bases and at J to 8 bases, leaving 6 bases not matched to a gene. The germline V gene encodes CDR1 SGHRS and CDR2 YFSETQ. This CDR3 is CASSLEGTGRDTIYF. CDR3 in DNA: TGCGCCAGCAGCTTGGAAGGGACAGGGAGAGACACCATATATTTT.

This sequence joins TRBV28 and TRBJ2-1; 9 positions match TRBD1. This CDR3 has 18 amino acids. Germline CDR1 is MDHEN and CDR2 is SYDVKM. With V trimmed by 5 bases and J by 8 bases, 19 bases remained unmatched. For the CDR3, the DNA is TGTGCCAGCAGTCTCCGGGACAGGGCTGATTCGGTCGACTATGAGCAGTTCTTC. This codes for CASSLRDRADSVDYEQFF.

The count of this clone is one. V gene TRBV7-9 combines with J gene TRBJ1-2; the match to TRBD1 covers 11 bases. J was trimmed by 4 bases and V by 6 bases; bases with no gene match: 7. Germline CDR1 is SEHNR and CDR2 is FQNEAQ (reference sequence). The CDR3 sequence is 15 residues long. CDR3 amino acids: CASSFGTGGPYGYTF. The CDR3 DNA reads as TGTGCCAGCAGTTTCGGGACAGGGGGACCCTATGGCTACACCTTC.

The CDR3 DNA follows: TGTGCCAGCAGGAGGGGACAGGAGAGCTATGGCTACACCTTC. Translated: CASRRGQESYGYTF. The chain combines TRBV6-5 with TRBJ1-2; 8 bases match TRBD1. Germline trimming cut 6 bases from V and 4 bases from J; bases unmatched to any gene: 7. The CDR3 runs to 14 residues. Germline values: CDR1 MNHEY, CDR2 SVGAGI.

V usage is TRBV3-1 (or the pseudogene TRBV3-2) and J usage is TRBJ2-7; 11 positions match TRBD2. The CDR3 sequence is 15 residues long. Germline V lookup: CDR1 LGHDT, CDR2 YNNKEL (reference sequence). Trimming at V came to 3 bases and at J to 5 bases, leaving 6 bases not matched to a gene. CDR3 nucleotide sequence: TGTGCCAGCAGCCATTTAGCGGGAGGGGCCCACGAGCAGTACTTC. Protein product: CASSHLAGGAHEQYF.

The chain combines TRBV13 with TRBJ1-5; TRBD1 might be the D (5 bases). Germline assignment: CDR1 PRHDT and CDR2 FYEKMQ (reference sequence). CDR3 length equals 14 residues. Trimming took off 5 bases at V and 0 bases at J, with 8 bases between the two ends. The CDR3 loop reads CASSVRASNQPQHF. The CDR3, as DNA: TGTGCCAGCAGCGTCAGGGCTAGCAATCAGCCCCAGCATTTT.

This chain's CDR3 is CASSGTAITGNTIYF. In DNA, the CDR3 is TGTGCCAGCAGCGGGACAGCGATAACTGGAAACACCATATATTTT. The chain joins TRBV2 to TRBJ1-3, with 7 bases matching TRBD1. V shed 6 bases, J shed 2 bases, and the junction held 7 bases outside the gene matches. CDR3 length: 15 amino acids. In germline, CDR1 is SNHLY, CDR2 FYNNEI. The whole variable domain, remainder taken from reference TRBV2 and TRBJ1-3, is EPEVTQTPSHQVTQMGQEVILRCVPISNHLYFYWYRQILGQKVEFLVSFYNNEISEKSEIFDDQFSVERPDGSNFTLKIRSTKLEDSAMYFCASSGTAITGNTIYFGEGSWLTVV.

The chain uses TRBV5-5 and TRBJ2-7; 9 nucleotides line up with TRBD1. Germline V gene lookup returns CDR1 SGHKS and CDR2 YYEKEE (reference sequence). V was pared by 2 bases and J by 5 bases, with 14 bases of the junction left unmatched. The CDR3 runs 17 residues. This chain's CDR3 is CASSLLNYRDRVNEQYF. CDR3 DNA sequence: TGTGCCAGCAGCTTATTGAACTACCGGGACAGGGTGAACGAGCAGTACTTC.

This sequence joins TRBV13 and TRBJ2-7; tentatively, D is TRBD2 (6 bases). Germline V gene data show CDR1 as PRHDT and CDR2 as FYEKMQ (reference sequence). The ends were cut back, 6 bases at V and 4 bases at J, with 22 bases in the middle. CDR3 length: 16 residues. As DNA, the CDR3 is TGTGCCAGCAGTCCTACGGGACTCCCAAGGGTTTACGAGCAGTACTTC. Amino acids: CASSPTGLPRVYEQYF.

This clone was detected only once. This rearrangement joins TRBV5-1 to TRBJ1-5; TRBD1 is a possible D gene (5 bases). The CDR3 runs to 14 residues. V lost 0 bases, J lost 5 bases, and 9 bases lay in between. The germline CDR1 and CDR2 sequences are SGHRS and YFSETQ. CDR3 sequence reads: CASSLGGDHQPQHF. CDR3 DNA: TGCGCCAGCAGCTTGGGGGGGGACCATCAGCCCCAGCATTTT.

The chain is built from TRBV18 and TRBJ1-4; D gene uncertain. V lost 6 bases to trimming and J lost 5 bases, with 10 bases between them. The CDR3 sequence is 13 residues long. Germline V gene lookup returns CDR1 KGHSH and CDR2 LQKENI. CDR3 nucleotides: TGTGCCAGCTCGGCCTTGCAGAATGAAAAACTGTTTTTT. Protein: CASSALQNEKLFF.

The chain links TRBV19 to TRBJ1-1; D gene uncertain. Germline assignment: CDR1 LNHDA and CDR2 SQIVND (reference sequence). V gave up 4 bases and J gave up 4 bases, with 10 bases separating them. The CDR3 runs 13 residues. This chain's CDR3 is CASSTLRGTEAFF. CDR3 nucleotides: TGTGCCAGTAGTACCCTGCGGGGCACTGAAGCTTTCTTT.